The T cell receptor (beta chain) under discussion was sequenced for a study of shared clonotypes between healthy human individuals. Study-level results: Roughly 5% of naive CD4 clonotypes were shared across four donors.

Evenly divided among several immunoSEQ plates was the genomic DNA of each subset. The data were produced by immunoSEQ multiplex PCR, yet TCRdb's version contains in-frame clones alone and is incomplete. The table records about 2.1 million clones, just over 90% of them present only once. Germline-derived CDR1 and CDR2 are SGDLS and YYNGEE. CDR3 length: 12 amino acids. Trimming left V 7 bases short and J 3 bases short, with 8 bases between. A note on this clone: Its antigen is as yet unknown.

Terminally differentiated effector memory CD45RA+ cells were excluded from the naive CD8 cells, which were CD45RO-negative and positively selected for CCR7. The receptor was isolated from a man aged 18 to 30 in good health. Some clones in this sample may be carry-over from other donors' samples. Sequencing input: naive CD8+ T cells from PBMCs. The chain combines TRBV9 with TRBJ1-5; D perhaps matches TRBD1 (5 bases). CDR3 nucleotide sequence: TGTGCCAGCGGGGGGAACAATCAGCCCCAGCATTTT. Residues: CASGGNNQPQHF.